This T cell receptor (beta chain) is drawn from a study of neurological immune-mediated disorders. Synthesis of cDNA was performed by 5'RACE using 10-nucleotide random UMIs. TCRdb fed the 5' RACE reads into MiXCR, producing one record per CDR3 protein. The sample lists around 71,000 distinct CDR3 sequences, roughly 15% occurring once. Time point: longitudinal time-point 1 (baseline). Per the germline V gene, CDR1 is MNHEY and CDR2 is SMNVEV (reference sequence). The length of the CDR3 is 13 residues. The trim removed 8 bases at V and 0 bases at J, leaving 3 bases unmatched. Material for sequencing was PBMCs. The sequence derives from a female donor with HTLV-1-associated myelopathy (HAM/TSP). The rearrangement uses TRBV27 and TRBJ1-1; 7 bases are shared with TRBD1. This CDR3 is CASQTGMNTEAFF. As DNA, the CDR3 is TGTGCCAGCCAGACAGGGATGAACACTGAAGCTTTCTTT.